The T cell receptor beta chain under discussion was sequenced for a study of blood T cell repertoires in COVID-19. Profiling relied on immunoSEQ multiplex PCR, and the TCRdb table lists in-frame clones only, not all of them. The sample includes about 53,000 clones, roughly 89% of them seen just once. The length of the CDR3 is 13 residues. V shed 2 bases and J shed 6 bases, with 9 bases lying between them. Germline loops: CDR1 LNHDA, CDR2 SQIVND (reference sequence). V and J are TRBV19 and TRBJ2-3; D uncertain. The sample comprised peripheral blood. The clonotype originates from a man aged 55 to 70 with active COVID-19. The CDR3 DNA reads as TGTGCCAGTAGTATAACGGTCCGGGATACGCAGTATTTT. Translated, it gives CASSITVRDTQYF. Full variable domain (remainder filled in from reference TRBV19 and TRBJ2-3): DGGITQSPKYLFRKEGQNVTLSCEQNLNHDAMYWYRQDPGQGLRLIYYSQIVNDFQKGDIAEGYSVSREKKESFPLTVTSAQKNPTAFYLCASSITVRDTQYFGPGTRLTVL.